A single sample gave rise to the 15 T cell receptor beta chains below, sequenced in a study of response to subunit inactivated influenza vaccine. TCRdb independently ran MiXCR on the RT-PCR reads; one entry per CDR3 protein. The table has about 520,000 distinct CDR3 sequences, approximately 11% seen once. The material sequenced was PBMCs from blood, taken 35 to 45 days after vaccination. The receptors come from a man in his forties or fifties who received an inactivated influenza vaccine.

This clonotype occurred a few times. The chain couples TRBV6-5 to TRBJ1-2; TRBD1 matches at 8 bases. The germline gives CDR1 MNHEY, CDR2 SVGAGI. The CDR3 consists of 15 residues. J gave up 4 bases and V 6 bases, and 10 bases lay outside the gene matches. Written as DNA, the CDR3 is TGTGCCAGCAGATCCTCAGGGGGCGCGAGCTATGGCTACACCTTC. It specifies CASRSSGGASYGYTF.

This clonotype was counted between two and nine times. This CDR3 is CASSFGGGISYEQYF. As DNA, the CDR3 is TGTGCCAGCAGTTTCGGGGGGGGAATCTCCTACGAGCAGTACTTC. The V gene is TRBV7-9, the J gene TRBJ2-7; TRBD2 matches at 8 bases. The germline V gene has CDR1 SEHNR and CDR2 FQNEAQ (reference sequence). J was trimmed by 0 bases and V by 6 bases; bases with no gene match: 7. There are 15 residues in the CDR3. Full variable domain (rest looked up from reference TRBV7-9 and TRBJ2-7): DTGVSQNPRHKITKRGQNVTFRCDPISEHNRLYWYRQTLGQGPEFLTYFQNEAQLEKSRLLSDRFSAERPKGSFSTLEIQRTEQGDSAMYLCASSFGGGISYEQYFGPGTRLTVT.

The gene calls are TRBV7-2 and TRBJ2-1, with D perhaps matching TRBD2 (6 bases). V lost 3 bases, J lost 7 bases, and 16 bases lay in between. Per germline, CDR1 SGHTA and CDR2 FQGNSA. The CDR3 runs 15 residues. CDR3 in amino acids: CASSLGGASGNEQFF. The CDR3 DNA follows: TGTGCCAGCAGCTTGGGGGGTGCGAGCGGGAATGAGCAGTTCTTC.

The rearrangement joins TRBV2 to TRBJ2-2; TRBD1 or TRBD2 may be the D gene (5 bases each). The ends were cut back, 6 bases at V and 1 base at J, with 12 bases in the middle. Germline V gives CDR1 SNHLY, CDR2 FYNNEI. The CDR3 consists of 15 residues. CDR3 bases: TGTGCCAGCAGAAGAGGGGCAGTGAACACCGGGGAGCTGTTTTTT. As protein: CASRRGAVNTGELFF.

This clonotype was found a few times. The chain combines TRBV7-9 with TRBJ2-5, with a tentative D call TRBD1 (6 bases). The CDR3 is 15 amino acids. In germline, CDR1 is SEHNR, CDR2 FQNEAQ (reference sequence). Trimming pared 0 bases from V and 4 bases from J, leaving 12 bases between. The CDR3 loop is CASSLAGAMGETQYF. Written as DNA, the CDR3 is TGTGCCAGCAGCTTAGCGGGGGCTATGGGAGAGACCCAGTACTTC. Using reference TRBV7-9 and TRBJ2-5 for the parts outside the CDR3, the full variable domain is DTGVSQNPRHKITKRGQNVTFRCDPISEHNRLYWYRQTLGQGPEFLTYFQNEAQLEKSRLLSDRFSAERPKGSFSTLEIQRTEQGDSAMYLCASSLAGAMGETQYFGPGTRLLVL.

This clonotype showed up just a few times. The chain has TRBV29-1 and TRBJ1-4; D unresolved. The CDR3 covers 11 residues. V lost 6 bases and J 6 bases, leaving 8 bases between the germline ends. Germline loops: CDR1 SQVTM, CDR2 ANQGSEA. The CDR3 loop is CSVERDEKLFF. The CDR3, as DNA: TGCAGCGTCGAAAGGGATGAAAAACTGTTTTTT. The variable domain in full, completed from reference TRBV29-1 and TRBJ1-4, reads SAVISQKPSRDICQRGTSLTIQCQVDSQVTMMFWYRQQPGQSLTLIATANQGSEATYESGFVIDKFPISRPNLTFSTLTVSNMSPEDSSIYLCSVERDEKLFFGSGTQLSVL.

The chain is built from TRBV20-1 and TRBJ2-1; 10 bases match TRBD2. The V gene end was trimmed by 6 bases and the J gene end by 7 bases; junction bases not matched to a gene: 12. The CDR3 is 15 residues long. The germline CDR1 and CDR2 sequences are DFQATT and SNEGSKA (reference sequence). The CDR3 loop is CSAPRTGLATNEQFF. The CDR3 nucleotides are TGCAGTGCACCTCGAACGGGACTAGCGACTAATGAGCAGTTCTTC.

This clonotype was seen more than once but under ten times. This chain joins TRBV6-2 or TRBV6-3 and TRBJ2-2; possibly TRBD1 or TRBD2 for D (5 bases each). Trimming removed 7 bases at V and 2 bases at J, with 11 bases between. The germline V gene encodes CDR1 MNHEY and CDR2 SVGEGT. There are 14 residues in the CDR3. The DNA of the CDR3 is TGTGCCAGCACGAGGGACGGAAACACCGGGGAGCTGTTTTTT. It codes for CASTRDGNTGELFF.

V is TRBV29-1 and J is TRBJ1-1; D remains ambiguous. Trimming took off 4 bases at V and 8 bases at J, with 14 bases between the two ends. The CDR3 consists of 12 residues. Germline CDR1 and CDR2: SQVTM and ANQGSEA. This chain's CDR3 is CSVGGGRHEAFF. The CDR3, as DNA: TGCAGCGTTGGGGGTGGGAGACACGAAGCTTTCTTT.

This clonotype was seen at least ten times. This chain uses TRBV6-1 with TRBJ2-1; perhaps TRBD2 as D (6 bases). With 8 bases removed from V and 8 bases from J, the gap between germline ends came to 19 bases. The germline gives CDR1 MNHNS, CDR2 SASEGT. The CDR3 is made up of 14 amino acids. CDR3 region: CASGTFSGVYEQFF. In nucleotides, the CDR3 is TGTGCCAGCGGCACCTTTAGCGGTGTCTATGAGCAGTTCTTC.

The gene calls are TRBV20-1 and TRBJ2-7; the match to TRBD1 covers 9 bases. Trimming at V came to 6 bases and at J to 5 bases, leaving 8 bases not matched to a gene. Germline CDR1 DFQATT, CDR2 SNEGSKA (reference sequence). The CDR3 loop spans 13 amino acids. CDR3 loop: CSAPGQGTHEQYF. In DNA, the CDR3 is TGCAGTGCACCGGGACAGGGCACGCACGAGCAGTACTTC.

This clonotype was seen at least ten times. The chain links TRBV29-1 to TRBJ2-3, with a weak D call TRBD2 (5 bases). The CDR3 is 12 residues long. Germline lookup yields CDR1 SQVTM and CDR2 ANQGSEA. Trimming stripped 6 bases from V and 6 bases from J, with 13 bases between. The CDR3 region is CSVGRRADTQYF. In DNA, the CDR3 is TGCAGCGTGGGGAGAAGAGCGGATACGCAGTATTTT.

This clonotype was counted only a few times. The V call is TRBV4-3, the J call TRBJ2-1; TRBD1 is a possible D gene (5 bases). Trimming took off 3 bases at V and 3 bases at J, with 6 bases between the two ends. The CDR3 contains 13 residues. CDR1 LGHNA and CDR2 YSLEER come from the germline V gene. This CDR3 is CASSQTVYNEQFF. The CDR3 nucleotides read TGCGCCAGCAGCCAGACAGTCTACAATGAGCAGTTCTTC.

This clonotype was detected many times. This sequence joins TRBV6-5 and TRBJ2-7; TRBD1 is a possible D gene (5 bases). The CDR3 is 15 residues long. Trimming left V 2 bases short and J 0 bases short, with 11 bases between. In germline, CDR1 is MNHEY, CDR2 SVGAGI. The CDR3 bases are TGTGCCAGCAGTTACGACAGTAGGAGCTCCTACGAGCAGTACTTC. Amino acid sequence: CASSYDSRSSYEQYF.

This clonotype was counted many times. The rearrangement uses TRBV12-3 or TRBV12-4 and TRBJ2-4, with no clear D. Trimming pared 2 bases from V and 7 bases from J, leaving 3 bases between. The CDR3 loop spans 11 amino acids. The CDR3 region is CASSLTNIQYF. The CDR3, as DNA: TGTGCCAGCAGTTTAACCAACATTCAGTACTTC.